One sample yielded the 24 T cell receptor beta chains listed below, sequenced in a study of CD8 T cells in Susac syndrome. Reverse transcription of roughly 0.5 to 1 ug RNA was carried out with random hexamers. MiXCR, applied by TCRdb to the immunoSEQ multiplex PCR reads, yields one record per CDR3 protein. The repertoire consists of 100,000 to 150,000 distinct CDR3 sequences, with 90% to 95% occurring once and the leading ten covering over 0.07%. Specimen: CD4+ T cells from PBMCs. All receptors derive from a human donor in good health.

The gene calls are TRBV15 and TRBJ1-2; TRBD1 might be the D (5 bases). CDR3 length: 15 amino acids. Per the germline V gene, CDR1 is LNHNV and CDR2 is YYDKDF (reference sequence). Trimming took off 0 bases at V and 4 bases at J, with 12 bases between the two ends. The CDR3 spells CATSRERGVSYGYTF. CDR3 nucleotide sequence: TGTGCCACCAGCAGAGAGCGGGGGGTTAGCTATGGCTACACCTTC.

The rearrangement joins TRBV11-2 to TRBJ2-7; TRBD2 matches at 7 bases. CDR1 and CDR2 from the germline V gene are SGHAT and FQNNGV. Trimming took 4 bases from V and 0 from J; bases not matched to a gene: 3. This CDR3 is 14 amino acids long. The CDR3 DNA reads as TGTGCCAGCAGCTGGGACTACAGCTCCTACGAGCAGTACTTC. Its translation is CASSWDYSSYEQYF. The full variable domain, in which reference TRBV11-2 and TRBJ2-7 provide the parts outside the CDR3, is EAGVAQSPRYKIIEKRQSVAFWCNPISGHATLYWYQQILGQGPKLLIQFQNNGVVDDSQLPKDRFSAERLKGVDSTLKIQPAKLEDSAVYLCASSWDYSSYEQYFGPGTRLTVT.

V and J are TRBV9 and TRBJ2-7; 7 bases match TRBD1. Germline V lookup: CDR1 SGDLS, CDR2 YYNGEE. CDR3 size: 15 residues. The J segment lost 4 bases and the V segment lost 1 base, leaving 8 bases of the junction unmatched. CDR3 residues: CASSVSSQGVYEQYF. The CDR3 nucleotides are TGTGCCAGCAGCGTATCCTCCCAGGGGGTATACGAGCAGTACTTC.

This sequence joins TRBV2 and TRBJ2-1; a weak D match, TRBD1 (5 bases). The ends were cut back, 7 bases at V and 5 bases at J, with 9 bases in the middle. CDR1 SNHLY and CDR2 FYNNEI come from the germline V gene. This CDR3 comprises 12 residues. This CDR3 reads CASKGLDNEQFF. CDR3 nucleotides: TGTGCCAGCAAGGGGCTCGACAATGAGCAGTTCTTC.

The J gene is TRBJ2-1, the V gene TRBV20-1, with 8 bases fitting TRBD1. Trimming at V came to 0 bases and at J to 3 bases, leaving 10 bases not matched to a gene. The germline gives CDR1 DFQATT, CDR2 SNEGSKA (reference sequence). The CDR3 loop spans 17 amino acids. The CDR3 region is CSARDQGTGDLYNEQFF. In DNA, the CDR3 is TGCAGTGCTAGAGATCAGGGGACAGGCGACCTCTACAATGAGCAGTTCTTC.

The gene calls are TRBV2 and TRBJ1-2, with 9 bases that match TRBD1. Germline CDR1 is SNHLY and CDR2 is FYNNEI. CDR3 length: 15 amino acids. J was trimmed by 6 bases and V by 6 bases; bases with no gene match: 11. CDR3 amino acids: CASRPEQGARDGYTF. In DNA form, the CDR3 reads TGTGCCAGCAGACCCGAACAGGGGGCGCGGGATGGCTACACCTTC.

The J gene is TRBJ2-5, the V gene TRBV7-9, with D uncertain. The ends were cut back, 5 bases at V and 2 bases at J, with 3 bases in the middle. Germline values: CDR1 SEHNR, CDR2 FQNEAQ (reference sequence). This CDR3 is 11 amino acids long. For the CDR3, the DNA is TGTGCCAGCAGCGAACAAGAGACCCAGTACTTC. Translating it yields CASSEQETQYF.

J is TRBJ2-5 and V is TRBV7-2; TRBD2 matches at 11 bases. V was clipped by 5 bases and J by 7 bases; unmatched bases: 12. The CDR3 is 16 amino acids. Germline assignment: CDR1 SGHTA and CDR2 FQGNSA. In DNA, the CDR3 is TGTGCCAGCAGCCCTAGGACTAGCGGGCGTTCCGGGACCCAGTACTTC. The encoded protein is CASSPRTSGRSGTQYF.

V and J are TRBV18 and TRBJ2-2; D unresolved. With 3 bases removed from V and 2 bases from J, the gap between germline ends came to 13 bases. CDR1 is KGHSH and CDR2 is LQKENI in the germline V gene. The CDR3 contains 16 residues. This CDR3 is CASSPFGNGNTGELFF. CDR3 DNA: TGTGCCAGCTCACCTTTTGGGAACGGAAACACCGGGGAGCTGTTTTTT.

The rearrangement uses TRBV30 and TRBJ1-4; 7 nucleotides agree with TRBD1. Germline V gives CDR1 GTSNPN, CDR2 SVGIG (reference sequence). V trimming: 2 bases; J trimming: 4 bases; junction bases outside the gene matches: 4. The CDR3 sequence is 14 residues long. Here the CDR3 DNA reads TGTGCCTGGAGTATACAGGGGAATAATGAAAAACTGTTTTTT. Its translation is CAWSIQGNNEKLFF.

V is TRBV20-1 and J is TRBJ2-3; D remains ambiguous. This CDR3 region has 17 residues. Germline V gene lookup returns CDR1 DFQATT and CDR2 SNEGSKA (reference sequence). Trimming shortened V by 2 bases and J by 1 base, and 19 bases separated the two germline ends. CDR3 sequence reads: CSARIIQIRLGTDTQYF. CDR3 DNA sequence: TGCAGTGCTAGAATAATCCAAATACGATTGGGCACAGATACGCAGTATTTT.

This chain uses TRBV29-1 with TRBJ2-1; 9 bases are a match to TRBD2. The CDR3 sequence is 15 residues long. CDR1 is SQVTM and CDR2 is ANQGSEA in the germline V gene. The V and J ends lost 0 bases and 10 bases, in that order; junction bases with no gene match: 10. In DNA form, the CDR3 reads TGCAGCGTTGAAGAGGGGCGGGAGGGGCTTCGGGAGCAGTTCTTC. This gives the protein CSVEEGREGLREQFF.

The chain recombines TRBV20-1 with TRBJ2-7, with 8 bases matching TRBD1. After removal of 1 base from V and 2 bases from J, the junction contained 1 base not matched to a gene. This CDR3 is built from 13 residues. Looked up from germline, CDR1 is DFQATT and CDR2 is SNEGSKA (reference sequence). The CDR3 region is CSARGQGTYEQYF. The CDR3 DNA reads TGCAGTGCTAGAGGACAGGGGACCTACGAGCAGTACTTC.

J is TRBJ1-3 and V is TRBV27; TRBD1 matches 7 bases. CDR1 is MNHEY and CDR2 is SMNVEV in the germline V gene (reference sequence). Trimming cost V 6 bases and J 6 bases; bases outside gene matches: 8. The CDR3 is 14 amino acids. The CDR3 reads CASRPGGQLNTIYF. CDR3 DNA: TGTGCCAGCAGGCCCGGGGGACAGCTAAACACCATATATTTT.

This clonotype has just one count. The chain recombines TRBV19 with TRBJ1-1; the D gene is possibly TRBD1 (5 bases). Germline assignment: CDR1 LNHDA and CDR2 SQIVND (reference sequence). CDR3 length: 12 residues. V was cut by 10 bases and J by 7 bases, with 16 bases left in between. The CDR3 nucleotides read TGTGCCACCATAAATCGGGGGAGTGAAGCTTTCTTT. Translating it yields CATINRGSEAFF.

The chain combines TRBV3-1 with TRBJ1-1; D call uncertain. This CDR3 contains 16 residues. V dropped 4 bases and J dropped 4 bases, with 19 bases sitting between them. The germline CDR1 and CDR2 sequences are LGHDT and YNNKEL (reference sequence). The CDR3 nucleotides read TGTGCCAGCAGCCGGCTGACTGGAGGGTTTAGCACTGAAGCTTTCTTT. This codes for CASSRLTGGFSTEAFF. The full variable domain, completed using reference TRBV3-1 and TRBJ1-1, is DTAVSQTPKYLVTQMGNDKSIKCEQNLGHDTMYWYKQDSKKFLKIMFSYNNKELIINETVPNRFSPKSPDKAHLNLHINSLELGDSAVYFCASSRLTGGFSTEAFFGQGTRLTVV.

The genes are TRBV29-1 and TRBJ2-1; D may correspond to TRBD1 or TRBD2 (6 bases each). The CDR3 runs 13 residues. V was cut by 5 bases and J by 4 bases, with 12 bases left in between. Germline CDR1 SQVTM, CDR2 ANQGSEA. CDR3 in amino acids: CSVTRDKYNEQFF. CDR3 nucleotide sequence: TGCAGCGTTACGCGGGACAAATACAATGAGCAGTTCTTC.

This clonotype was seen more than once but under ten times. The chain employs TRBV30 and TRBJ1-1; D possibly corresponds to TRBD1 (5 bases). Germline V gives CDR1 GTSNPN, CDR2 SVGIG (reference sequence). V lost 5 bases, J lost 1 base, and 11 bases lay in between. The CDR3 extends over 13 amino acids. The CDR3 spells CAWVKGANTEAFF. CDR3 nucleotides: TGTGCCTGGGTAAAAGGGGCGAACACTGAAGCTTTCTTT.

The chain uses TRBV5-6 and TRBJ2-3; D perhaps matches TRBD2 (6 bases). V was cut by 7 bases and J by 2 bases, with 14 bases left in between. There are 14 residues in the CDR3. CDR1 and CDR2 from the germline V gene are SGHDT and YYEEEE. CDR3 nucleotide sequence: TGTGCCAGCGGACCGGGACTGTCCACAGATACGCAGTATTTT. This encodes CASGPGLSTDTQYF.

This clonotype occurred once. The V call is TRBV7-9, the J call TRBJ1-1, with a weak D call TRBD1 (5 bases). This CDR3 has 13 amino acids. Germline CDR1 reads SEHNR; CDR2 reads FQNEAQ (reference sequence). V gave up 7 bases and J gave up 3 bases, with 12 bases separating them. For the CDR3, the DNA is TGTGCCAGCACCCCCAGGGTCGACACTGAAGCTTTCTTT. Encoded protein: CASTPRVDTEAFF. Combining the CDR3 with reference TRBV7-9 and TRBJ1-1 gives the whole variable domain DTGVSQNPRHKITKRGQNVTFRCDPISEHNRLYWYRQTLGQGPEFLTYFQNEAQLEKSRLLSDRFSAERPKGSFSTLEIQRTEQGDSAMYLCASTPRVDTEAFFGQGTRLTVV.

This sequence joins TRBV7-2 and TRBJ2-7, with D perhaps matching TRBD1 (6 bases). The ends were cut back, 6 bases at V and 2 bases at J, with 11 bases in the middle. The CDR3 consists of 13 residues. Per germline, CDR1 SGHTA and CDR2 FQGNSA. The CDR3 protein is CASSFTGTYEQYF. The CDR3 DNA reads as TGTGCCAGCAGTTTCACAGGGACCTACGAGCAGTACTTC.

This clonotype was detected once. The rearrangement joins TRBV12-3 or TRBV12-4 to TRBJ1-2; D remains ambiguous. Trimming removed 3 bases from V and 8 bases from J, with 16 bases in between. CDR3 length: 14 amino acids. CDR3 sequence: CASSFMTNGKGYTF. CDR3 coding DNA: TGTGCCAGCAGTTTTATGACGAACGGCAAGGGCTACACCTTC.

The V and J genes are TRBV20-1 and TRBJ1-1, with no clear D. Germline values: CDR1 DFQATT, CDR2 SNEGSKA (reference sequence). Trimming removed 3 bases at V and 0 bases at J, with 11 bases between. CDR3 length equals 14 residues. CDR3 loop: CSARRLEMNTEAFF. CDR3 DNA: TGCAGTGCTAGGAGACTGGAAATGAACACTGAAGCTTTCTTT.

V gene TRBV3-1 combines with J gene TRBJ2-1, with 8 bases that match TRBD2. Trimming cost V 11 bases and J 2 bases; bases outside gene matches: 11. This CDR3 is 15 amino acids long. Germline V lookup: CDR1 LGHDT, CDR2 YNNKEL (reference sequence). In DNA, the CDR3 is TGTGCCGTCGGGGGGGGTCCCTATCCCTACAATGAGCAGTTCTTC. This translates into CAVGGGPYPYNEQFF.